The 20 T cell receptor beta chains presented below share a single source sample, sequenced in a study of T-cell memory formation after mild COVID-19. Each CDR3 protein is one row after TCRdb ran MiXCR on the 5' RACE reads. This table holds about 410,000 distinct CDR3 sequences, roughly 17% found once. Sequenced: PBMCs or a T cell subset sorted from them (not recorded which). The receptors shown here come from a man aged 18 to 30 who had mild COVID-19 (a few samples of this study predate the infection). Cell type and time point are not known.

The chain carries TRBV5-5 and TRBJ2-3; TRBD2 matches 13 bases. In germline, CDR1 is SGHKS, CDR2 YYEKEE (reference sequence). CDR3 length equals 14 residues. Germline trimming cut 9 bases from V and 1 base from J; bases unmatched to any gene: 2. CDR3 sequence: CATGTSGGTDTQYF. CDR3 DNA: TGTGCCACTGGGACTAGCGGGGGCACAGATACGCAGTATTTT.

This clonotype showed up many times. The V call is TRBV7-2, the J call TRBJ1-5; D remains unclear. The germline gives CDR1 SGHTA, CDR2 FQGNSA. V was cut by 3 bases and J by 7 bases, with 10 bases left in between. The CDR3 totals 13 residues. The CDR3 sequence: CASSFWVDQPQHF. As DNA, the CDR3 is TGTGCCAGCAGCTTCTGGGTTGACCAGCCCCAGCATTTT.

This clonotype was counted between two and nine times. CDR3 nucleotides: TGTGCCATCAGTGGGACAGGGCCTAATTCTAGCACAGATACGCAGTATTTT. Protein: CAISGTGPNSSTDTQYF. The J gene is TRBJ2-3, the V gene TRBV10-3, with 8 positions matching TRBD1. V was clipped by 4 bases and J by 0 bases; unmatched bases: 9. This CDR3 has 17 amino acids. The germline CDR1 and CDR2 sequences are ENHRY and SYGVKD.

CDR3 region: CASSLGATTQETQYF. CDR3 DNA sequence: TGCGCCAGCAGCTTAGGTGCCACTACACAAGAGACCCAGTACTTC. The chain uses TRBV5-1 and TRBJ2-5; D is unclear. The CDR3 is 15 amino acids. From germline, CDR1 is SGHRS and CDR2 YFSETQ. V was trimmed by 2 bases and J by 2 bases, leaving 13 bases between them.

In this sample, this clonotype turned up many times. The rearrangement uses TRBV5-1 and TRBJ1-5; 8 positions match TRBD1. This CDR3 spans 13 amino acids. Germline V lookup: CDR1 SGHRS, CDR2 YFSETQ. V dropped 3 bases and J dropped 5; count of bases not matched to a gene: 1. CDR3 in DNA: TGCGCCAGCAGCTCGACAGGGGATCAGCCCCAGCATTTT. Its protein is CASSSTGDQPQHF.

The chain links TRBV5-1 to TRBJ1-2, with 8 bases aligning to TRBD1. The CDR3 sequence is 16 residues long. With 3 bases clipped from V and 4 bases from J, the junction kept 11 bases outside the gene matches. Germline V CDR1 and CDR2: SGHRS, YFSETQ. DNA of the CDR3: TGCGCCAGCAGCTCGGGGGGGACAGGACAGATCTATGGCTACACCTTC. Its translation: CASSSGGTGQIYGYTF.

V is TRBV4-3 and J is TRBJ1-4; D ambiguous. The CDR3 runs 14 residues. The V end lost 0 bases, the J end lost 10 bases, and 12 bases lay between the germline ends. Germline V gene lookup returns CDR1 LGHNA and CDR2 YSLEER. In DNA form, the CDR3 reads TGCGCCAGCAGCCAAGAAGCTGGCAAGGGAAAACTGTTTTTT. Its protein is CASSQEAGKGKLFF.

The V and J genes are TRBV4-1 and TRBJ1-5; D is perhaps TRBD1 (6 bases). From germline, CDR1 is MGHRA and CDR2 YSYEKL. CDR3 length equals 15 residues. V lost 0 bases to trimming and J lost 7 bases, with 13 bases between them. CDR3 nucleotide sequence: TGCGCCAGCAGCCAAGATCCAGGGGAACGACAGCCCCAGCATTTT. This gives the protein CASSQDPGERQPQHF.

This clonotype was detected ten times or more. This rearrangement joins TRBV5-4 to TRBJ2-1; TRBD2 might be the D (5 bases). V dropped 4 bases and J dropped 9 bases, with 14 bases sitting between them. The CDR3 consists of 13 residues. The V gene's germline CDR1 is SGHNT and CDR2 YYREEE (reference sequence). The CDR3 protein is CASSGDYPSEQFF. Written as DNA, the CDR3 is TGTGCCAGCAGCGGAGACTATCCGAGTGAGCAGTTCTTC.

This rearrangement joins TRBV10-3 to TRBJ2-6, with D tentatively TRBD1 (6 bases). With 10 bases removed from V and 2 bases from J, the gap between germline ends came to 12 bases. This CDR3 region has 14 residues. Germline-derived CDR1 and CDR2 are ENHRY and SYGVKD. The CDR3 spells CATSPGAGANVLTF. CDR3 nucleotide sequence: TGTGCCACCTCACCAGGGGCTGGGGCCAACGTCCTGACTTTC.

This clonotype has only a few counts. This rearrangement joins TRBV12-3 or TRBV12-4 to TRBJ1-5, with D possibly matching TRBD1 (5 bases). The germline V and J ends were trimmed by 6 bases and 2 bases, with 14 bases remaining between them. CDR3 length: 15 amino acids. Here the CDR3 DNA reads TGTGCCAGCAGACCCGGTTTAGGGGGCAATCAGCCCCAGCATTTT. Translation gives CASRPGLGGNQPQHF.

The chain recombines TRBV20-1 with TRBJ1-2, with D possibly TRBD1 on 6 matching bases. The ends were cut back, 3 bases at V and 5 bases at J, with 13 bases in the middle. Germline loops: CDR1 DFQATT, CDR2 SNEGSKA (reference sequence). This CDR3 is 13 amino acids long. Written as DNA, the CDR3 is TGCAGTGCTAGGCGGGGGGGCCCGTATGGCTACACCTTC. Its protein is CSARRGGPYGYTF.

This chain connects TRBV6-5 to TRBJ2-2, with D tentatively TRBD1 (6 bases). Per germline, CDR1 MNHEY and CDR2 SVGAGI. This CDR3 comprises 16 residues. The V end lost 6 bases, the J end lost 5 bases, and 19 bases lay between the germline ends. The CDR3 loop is CASRTGQSFLTGELFF. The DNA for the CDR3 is TGTGCCAGCAGGACTGGACAGTCGTTTCTGACCGGGGAGCTGTTTTTT.

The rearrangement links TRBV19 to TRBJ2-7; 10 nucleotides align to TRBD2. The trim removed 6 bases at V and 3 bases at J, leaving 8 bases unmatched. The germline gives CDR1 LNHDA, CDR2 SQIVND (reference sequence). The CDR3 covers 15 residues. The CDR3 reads CASSSGGAEDYEQYF. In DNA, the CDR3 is TGTGCCAGTAGCAGCGGGGGGGCTGAGGACTACGAGCAGTACTTC.

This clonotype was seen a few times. The CDR3 sequence: CSVELMESGELFF. In nucleotides, the CDR3 is TGCAGCGTTGAATTAATGGAGTCCGGGGAGCTGTTTTTT. The chain is built from TRBV29-1 and TRBJ2-2; D is unresolved. CDR3 length: 13 amino acids. V gave up 2 bases and J gave up 6 bases, with 10 bases separating them. Germline values: CDR1 SQVTM, CDR2 ANQGSEA.

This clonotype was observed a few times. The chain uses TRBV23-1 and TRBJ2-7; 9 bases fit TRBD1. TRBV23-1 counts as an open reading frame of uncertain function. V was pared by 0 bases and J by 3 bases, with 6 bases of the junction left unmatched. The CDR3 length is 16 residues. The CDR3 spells CASSQSGQGSYYEQYF. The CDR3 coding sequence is TGCGCCAGCAGTCAATCGGGACAGGGATCCTACTACGAGCAGTACTTC.

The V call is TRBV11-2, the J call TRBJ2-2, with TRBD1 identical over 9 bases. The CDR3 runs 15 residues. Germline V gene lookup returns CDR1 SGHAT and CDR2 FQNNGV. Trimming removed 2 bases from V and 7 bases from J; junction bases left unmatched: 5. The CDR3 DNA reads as TGTGCCAGCAGCTTAACGGGACAGGGTATCGGGGAGCTGTTTTTT. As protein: CASSLTGQGIGELFF.

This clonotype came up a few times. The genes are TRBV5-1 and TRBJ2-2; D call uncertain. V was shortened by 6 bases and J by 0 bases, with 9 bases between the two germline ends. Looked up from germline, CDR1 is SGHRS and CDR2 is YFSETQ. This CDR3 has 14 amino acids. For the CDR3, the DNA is TGCGCCAGCACCGACATAGCGAACACCGGGGAGCTGTTTTTT. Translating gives CASTDIANTGELFF.

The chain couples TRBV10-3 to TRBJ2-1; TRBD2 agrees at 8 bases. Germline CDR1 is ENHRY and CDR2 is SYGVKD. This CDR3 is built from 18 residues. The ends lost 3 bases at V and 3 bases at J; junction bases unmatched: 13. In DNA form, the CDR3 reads TGTGCCATCAGTGAATGGGCGGGGGGTACAATTGACTACAATGAGCAGTTCTTC. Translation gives CAISEWAGGTIDYNEQFF.

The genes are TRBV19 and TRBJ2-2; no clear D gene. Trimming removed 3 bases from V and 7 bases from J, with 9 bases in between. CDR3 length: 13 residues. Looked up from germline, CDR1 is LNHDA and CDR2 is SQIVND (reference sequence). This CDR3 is CASSIAGYGELFF. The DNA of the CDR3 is TGTGCCAGTAGTATCGCCGGATACGGGGAGCTGTTTTTT.